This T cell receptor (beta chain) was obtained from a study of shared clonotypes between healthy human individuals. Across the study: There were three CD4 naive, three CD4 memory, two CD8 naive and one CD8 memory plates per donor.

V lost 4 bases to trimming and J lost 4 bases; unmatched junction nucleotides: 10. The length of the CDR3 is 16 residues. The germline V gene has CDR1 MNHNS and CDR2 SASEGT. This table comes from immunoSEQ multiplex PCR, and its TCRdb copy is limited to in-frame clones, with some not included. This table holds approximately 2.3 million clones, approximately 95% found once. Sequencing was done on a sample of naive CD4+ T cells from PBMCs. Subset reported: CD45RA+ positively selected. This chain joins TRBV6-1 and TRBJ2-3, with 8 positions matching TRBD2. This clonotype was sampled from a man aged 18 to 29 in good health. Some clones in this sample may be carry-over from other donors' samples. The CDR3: CASSAFLAGMADTQYF. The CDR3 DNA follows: TGTGCCAGCAGTGCCTTCCTAGCGGGCATGGCAGATACGCAGTATTTT.